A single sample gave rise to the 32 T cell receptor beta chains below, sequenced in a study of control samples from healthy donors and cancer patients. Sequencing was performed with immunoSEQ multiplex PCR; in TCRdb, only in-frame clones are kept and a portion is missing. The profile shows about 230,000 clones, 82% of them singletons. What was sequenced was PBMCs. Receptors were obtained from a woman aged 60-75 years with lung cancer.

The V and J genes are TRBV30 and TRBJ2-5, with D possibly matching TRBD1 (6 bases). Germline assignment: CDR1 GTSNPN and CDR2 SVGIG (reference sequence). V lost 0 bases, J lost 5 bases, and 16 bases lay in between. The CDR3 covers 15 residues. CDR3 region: CAWSVQGGLGETQYF. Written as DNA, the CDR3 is TGTGCCTGGAGTGTACAGGGTGGGTTGGGGGAGACCCAGTACTTC.

The CDR3 sequence is CASSLSADQPQHF. In nucleotides, the CDR3 is TGTGCCAGCAGTTTATCGGCCGATCAGCCCCAGCATTTT. The chain recombines TRBV12-3 or TRBV12-4 with TRBJ1-5; no clear D gene. V was shortened by 2 bases and J by 5 bases, with 7 bases between the two germline ends. This CDR3 has 13 amino acids.

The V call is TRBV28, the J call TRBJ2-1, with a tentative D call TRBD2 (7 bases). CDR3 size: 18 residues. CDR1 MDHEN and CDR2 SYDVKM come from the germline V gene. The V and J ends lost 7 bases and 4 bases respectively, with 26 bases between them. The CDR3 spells CASIPLAPGLGGYNEQFF. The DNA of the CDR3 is TGTGCCAGCATCCCCCTGGCCCCCGGACTAGGGGGATACAATGAGCAGTTCTTC.

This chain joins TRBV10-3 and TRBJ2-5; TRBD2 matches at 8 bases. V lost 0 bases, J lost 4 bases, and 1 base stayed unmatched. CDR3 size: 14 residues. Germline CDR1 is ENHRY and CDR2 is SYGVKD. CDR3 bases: TGTGCCATCAGTGAGTCGCTAGCGGGAGAGACCCAGTACTTC. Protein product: CAISESLAGETQYF.

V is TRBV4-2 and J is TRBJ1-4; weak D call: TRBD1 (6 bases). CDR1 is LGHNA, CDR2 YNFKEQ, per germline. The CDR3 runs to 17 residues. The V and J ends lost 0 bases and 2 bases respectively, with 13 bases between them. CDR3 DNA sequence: TGTGCCAGCAGCCAAGAAGGGGGGCGTATTACTAATGAAAAACTGTTTTTT. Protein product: CASSQEGGRITNEKLFF.

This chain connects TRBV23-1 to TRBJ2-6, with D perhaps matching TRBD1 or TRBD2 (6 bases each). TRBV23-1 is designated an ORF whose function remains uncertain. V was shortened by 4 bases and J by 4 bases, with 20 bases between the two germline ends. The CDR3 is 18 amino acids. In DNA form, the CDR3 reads TGCGCCAGCAGTCGCCAATTTTCGCCGGGGGCCGGGGCCAACGTCCTGACTTTC. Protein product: CASSRQFSPGAGANVLTF.

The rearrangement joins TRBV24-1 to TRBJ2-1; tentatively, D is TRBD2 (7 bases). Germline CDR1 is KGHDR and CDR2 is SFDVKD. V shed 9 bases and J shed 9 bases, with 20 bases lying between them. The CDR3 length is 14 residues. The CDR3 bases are TGTGCCACCTCCGGGCTGAGCGGGACATCTGAGCAGTTCTTC. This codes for CATSGLSGTSEQFF.

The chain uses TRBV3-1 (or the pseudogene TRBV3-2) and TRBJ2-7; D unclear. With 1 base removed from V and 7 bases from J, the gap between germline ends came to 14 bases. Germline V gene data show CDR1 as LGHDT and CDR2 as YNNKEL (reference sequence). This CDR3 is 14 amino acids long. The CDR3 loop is CASSQVRTQGEQYF. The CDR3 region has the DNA TGTGCCAGCAGCCAAGTCCGGACCCAAGGGGAGCAGTACTTC.

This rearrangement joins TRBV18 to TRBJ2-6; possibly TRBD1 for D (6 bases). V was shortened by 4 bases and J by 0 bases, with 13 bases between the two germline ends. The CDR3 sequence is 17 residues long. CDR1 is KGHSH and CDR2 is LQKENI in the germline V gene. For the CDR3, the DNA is TGTGCCAGCTCACTATCTACAGGGAACTCTGGGGCCAACGTCCTGACTTTC. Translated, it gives CASSLSTGNSGANVLTF.

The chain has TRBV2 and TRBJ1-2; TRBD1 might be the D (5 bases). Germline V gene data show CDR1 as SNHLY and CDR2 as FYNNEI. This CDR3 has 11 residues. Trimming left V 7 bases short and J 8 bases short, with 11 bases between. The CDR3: CASTTVGGYTF. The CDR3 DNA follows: TGTGCCAGCACGACAGTGGGAGGCTACACCTTC.

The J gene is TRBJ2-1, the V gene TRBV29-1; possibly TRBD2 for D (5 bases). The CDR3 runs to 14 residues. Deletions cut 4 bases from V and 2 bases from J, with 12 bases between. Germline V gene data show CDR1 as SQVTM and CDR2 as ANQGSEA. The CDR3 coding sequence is TGCAGCGTTGTGAGCGGCCGGGCCTACAATGAGCAGTTCTTC. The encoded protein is CSVVSGRAYNEQFF.

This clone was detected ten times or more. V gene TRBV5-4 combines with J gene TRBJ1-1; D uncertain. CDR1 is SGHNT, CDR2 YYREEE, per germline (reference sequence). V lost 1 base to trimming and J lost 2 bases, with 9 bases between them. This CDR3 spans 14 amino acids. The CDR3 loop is CASSLIGPNTEAFF. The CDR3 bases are TGTGCCAGCAGCTTGATTGGGCCCAACACTGAAGCTTTCTTT.

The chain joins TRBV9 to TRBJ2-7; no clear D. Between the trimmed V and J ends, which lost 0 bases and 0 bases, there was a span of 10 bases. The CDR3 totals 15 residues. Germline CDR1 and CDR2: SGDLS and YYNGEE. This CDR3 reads CASSVDSTSSYEQYF. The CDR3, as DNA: TGTGCCAGCAGCGTAGACAGCACTTCCTCCTACGAGCAGTACTTC.

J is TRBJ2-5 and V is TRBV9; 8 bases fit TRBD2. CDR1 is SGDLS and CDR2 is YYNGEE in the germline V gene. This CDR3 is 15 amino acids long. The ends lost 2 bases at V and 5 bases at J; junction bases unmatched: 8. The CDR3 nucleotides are TGTGCCAGCAGCGTGTCCGGGGGGGAGGTGGAGACCCAGTACTTC. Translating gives CASSVSGGEVETQYF.

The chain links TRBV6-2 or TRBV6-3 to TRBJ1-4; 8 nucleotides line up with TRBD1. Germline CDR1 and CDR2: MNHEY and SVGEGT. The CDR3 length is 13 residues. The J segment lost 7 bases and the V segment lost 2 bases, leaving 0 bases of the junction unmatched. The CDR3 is CASSYGTGEKLFF. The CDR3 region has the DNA TGTGCCAGCAGTTACGGGACAGGTGAAAAACTGTTTTTT.

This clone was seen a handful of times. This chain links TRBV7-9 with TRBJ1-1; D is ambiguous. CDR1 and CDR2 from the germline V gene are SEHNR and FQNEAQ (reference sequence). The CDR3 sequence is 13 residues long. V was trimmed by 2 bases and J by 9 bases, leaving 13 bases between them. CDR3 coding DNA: TGTGCCAGCAGCTTATTTTCGGGCGTTCAAGCTTTCTTT. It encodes CASSLFSGVQAFF.

CDR3 bases: TGTGCCAGCAGCTTAGTGGCAGGGGGCAATACGCAGTATTTT. Residues: CASSLVAGGNTQYF. The V gene is TRBV7-8, the J gene TRBJ2-3, with 8 nucleotides matching TRBD1. From germline, CDR1 is SGHVS and CDR2 FQNEAQ. Trimming at V came to 1 base and at J to 7 bases, leaving 4 bases not matched to a gene. The CDR3 is made up of 14 amino acids.

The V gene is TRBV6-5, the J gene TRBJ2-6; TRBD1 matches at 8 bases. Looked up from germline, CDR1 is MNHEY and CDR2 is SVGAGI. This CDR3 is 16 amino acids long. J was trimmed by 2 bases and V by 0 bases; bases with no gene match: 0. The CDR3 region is CASSYSTGAGANVLTF. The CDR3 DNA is TGTGCCAGCAGTTACTCGACAGGGGCTGGGGCCAACGTCCTGACTTTC.

CDR3 residues: CASSQIGGNGYNEQFF. The CDR3 coding sequence is TGTGCCAGCAGCCAAATCGGGGGGAATGGGTACAATGAGCAGTTCTTC. This rearrangement joins TRBV3-1 (or the pseudogene TRBV3-2) to TRBJ2-1; 7 nucleotides agree with TRBD2. The CDR3 extends over 16 amino acids. Unmatched junction bases numbered 8, after V lost 2 bases and J lost 4 bases. Germline V gene lookup returns CDR1 LGHDT and CDR2 YNNKEL (reference sequence).

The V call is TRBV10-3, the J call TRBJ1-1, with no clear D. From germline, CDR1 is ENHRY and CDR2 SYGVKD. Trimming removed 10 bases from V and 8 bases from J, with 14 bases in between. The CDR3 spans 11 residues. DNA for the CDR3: TGTGCCACCTTTGGAGTCGCAGAAGCTTTCTTT. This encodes CATFGVAEAFF.

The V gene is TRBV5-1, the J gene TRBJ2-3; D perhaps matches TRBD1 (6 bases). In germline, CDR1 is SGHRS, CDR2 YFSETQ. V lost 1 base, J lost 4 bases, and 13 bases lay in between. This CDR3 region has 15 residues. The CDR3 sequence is CASSLQAGDADTQYF. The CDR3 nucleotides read TGCGCCAGCAGCTTGCAGGCAGGGGACGCAGATACGCAGTATTTT.

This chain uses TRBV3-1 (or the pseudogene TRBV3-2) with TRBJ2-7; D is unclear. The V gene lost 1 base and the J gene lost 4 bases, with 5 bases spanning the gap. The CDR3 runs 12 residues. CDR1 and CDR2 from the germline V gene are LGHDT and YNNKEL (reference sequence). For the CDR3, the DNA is TGTGCCAGCAGCCAAGCGGTTTACGAGCAGTACTTC. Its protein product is CASSQAVYEQYF.

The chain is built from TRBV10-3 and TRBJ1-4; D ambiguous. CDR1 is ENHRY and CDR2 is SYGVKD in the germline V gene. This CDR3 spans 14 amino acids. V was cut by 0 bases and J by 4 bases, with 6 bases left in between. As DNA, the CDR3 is TGTGCCATCAGTGAGTCGGAGCTTAATGAAAAACTGTTTTTT. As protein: CAISESELNEKLFF.

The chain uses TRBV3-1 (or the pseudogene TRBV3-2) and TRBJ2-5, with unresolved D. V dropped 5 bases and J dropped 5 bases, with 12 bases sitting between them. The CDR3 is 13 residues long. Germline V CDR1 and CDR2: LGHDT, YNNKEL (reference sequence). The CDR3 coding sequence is TGTGCCAGCAGCGGGCAGACCCAGGAGACCCAGTACTTC. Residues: CASSGQTQETQYF.

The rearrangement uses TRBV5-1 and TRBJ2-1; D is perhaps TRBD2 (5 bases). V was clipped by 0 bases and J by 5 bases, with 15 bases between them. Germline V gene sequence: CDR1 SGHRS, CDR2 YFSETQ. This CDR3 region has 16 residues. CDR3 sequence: CASSLGSGTGNNEQFF. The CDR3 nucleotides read TGCGCCAGCAGCTTGGGAAGCGGAACCGGGAACAATGAGCAGTTCTTC.

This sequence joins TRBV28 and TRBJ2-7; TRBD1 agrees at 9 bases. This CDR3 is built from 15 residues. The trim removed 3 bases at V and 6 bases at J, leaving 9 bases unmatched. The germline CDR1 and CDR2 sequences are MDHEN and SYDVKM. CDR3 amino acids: CASSFPTGGVPEQYF. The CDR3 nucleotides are TGTGCCAGCAGTTTCCCTACAGGGGGCGTACCCGAGCAGTACTTC.

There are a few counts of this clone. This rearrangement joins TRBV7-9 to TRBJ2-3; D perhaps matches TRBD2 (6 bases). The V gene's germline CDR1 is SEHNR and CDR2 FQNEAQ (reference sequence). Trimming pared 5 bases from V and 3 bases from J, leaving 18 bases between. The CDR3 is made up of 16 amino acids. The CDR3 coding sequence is TGTGCCAGCAGCCCTAACCTTCCTGGGGGGACAGATACGCAGTATTTT. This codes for CASSPNLPGGTDTQYF.

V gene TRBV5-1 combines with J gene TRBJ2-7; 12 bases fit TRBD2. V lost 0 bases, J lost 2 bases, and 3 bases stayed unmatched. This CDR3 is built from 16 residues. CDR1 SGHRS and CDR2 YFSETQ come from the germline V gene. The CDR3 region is CASSLGGLAGTYEQYF. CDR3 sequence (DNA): TGCGCCAGCAGCTTGGGGGGACTAGCGGGTACCTACGAGCAGTACTTC.

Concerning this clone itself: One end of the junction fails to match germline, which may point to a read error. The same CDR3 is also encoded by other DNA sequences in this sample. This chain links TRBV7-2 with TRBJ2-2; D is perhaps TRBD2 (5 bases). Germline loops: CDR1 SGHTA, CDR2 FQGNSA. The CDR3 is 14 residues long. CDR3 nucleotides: TGTGCTAGCAGCTTAGCGCTGACATCCGGGGAGCTGTTTTTT. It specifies CASSLALTSGELFF. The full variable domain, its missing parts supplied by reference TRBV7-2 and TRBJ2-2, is GAGVSQSPSNKVTEKGKDVELRCDPISGHTALYWYRQSLGQGLEFLIYFQGNSAPDKSGLPSDRFSAERTGGSVSTLTIQRTQQEDSAVYLCASSLALTSGELFFGEGSRLTVL.

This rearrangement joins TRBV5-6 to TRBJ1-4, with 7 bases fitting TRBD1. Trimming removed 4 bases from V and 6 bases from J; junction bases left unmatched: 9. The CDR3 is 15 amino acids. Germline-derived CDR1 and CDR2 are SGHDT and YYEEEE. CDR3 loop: CASSSQGVDDEKLFF. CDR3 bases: TGTGCCAGCAGCAGCCAGGGGGTTGATGATGAAAAACTGTTTTTT.

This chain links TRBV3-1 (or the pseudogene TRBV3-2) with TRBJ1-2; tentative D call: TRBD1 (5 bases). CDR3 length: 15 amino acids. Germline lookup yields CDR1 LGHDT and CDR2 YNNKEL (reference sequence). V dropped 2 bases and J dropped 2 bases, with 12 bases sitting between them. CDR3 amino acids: CASSQIGSGNYGYTF. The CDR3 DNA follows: TGTGCCAGCAGCCAAATCGGTTCAGGGAACTATGGCTACACCTTC.

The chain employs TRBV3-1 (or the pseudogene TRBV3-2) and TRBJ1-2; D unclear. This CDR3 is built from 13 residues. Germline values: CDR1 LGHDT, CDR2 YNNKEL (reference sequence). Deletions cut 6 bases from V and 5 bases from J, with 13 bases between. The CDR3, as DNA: TGTGCCAGCAGTGACTCGATAGGTTATGGCTACACCTTC. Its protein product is CASSDSIGYGYTF.